Sequencing of this TCR beta chain was carried out in a study of T cell changes during pregnancy in multiple sclerosis. The data were produced by immunoSEQ multiplex PCR, yet TCRdb's version contains in-frame clones alone and is incomplete. The sample has some 48,000 clones, nearly 95% seen once; the top ten hold about 0.61%. CDR3 length: 13 residues. Trimming pared 4 bases from V and 7 bases from J, leaving 13 bases between. Germline V gene lookup returns CDR1 WSHSY and CDR2 SAAADI. The V call is TRBV10-2, the J call TRBJ1-2; the D is unclear. The source is a female donor in good health, enrolled as a control in a pregnancy study. Material: CD4+ T cells from peripheral blood mononuclear cells, obtained after pregnancy. The CDR3 DNA reads as TGCGCCAGCAGTGGATCGGAGGGTGGTGGCTACACCTTC. The encoded protein is CASSGSEGGGYTF.